Following are 20 T cell receptor beta chains from one sample sequenced in a study of neurological immune-mediated disorders. One entry per CDR3 protein results from TCRdb running MiXCR on the 5' RACE reads. The sample carries roughly 22,000 distinct CDR3 sequences, over 5.5% recorded once. The source material was CD8+ T cells from blood. The source of these receptors is a man younger than 35 in good health.

Many counts were recorded for this clonotype. The J gene is TRBJ2-1, the V gene TRBV3-1, with D unresolved. The ends were cut back, 0 bases at V and 4 bases at J, with 7 bases in the middle. CDR3 length equals 14 residues. In germline, CDR1 is LGHDT, CDR2 YNNKEL (reference sequence). CDR3 residues: CASSQDGPYNEQFF. The CDR3, as DNA: TGTGCCAGCAGCCAAGACGGACCGTACAATGAGCAGTTCTTC.

This clonotype was counted at least ten times. V gene TRBV7-9 combines with J gene TRBJ1-5; 8 bases map to TRBD1. V shed 2 bases and J 9 bases; nucleotides not matched to a gene: 6. The CDR3 extends over 14 amino acids. Germline CDR1 SEHNR, CDR2 FQNEAQ (reference sequence). The CDR3 protein is CASSLSDRGGPQHF. For the CDR3, the DNA is TGTGCCAGCAGCTTAAGCGACAGGGGTGGGCCCCAGCATTTT.

This clonotype has ten or more counts. The rearrangement uses TRBV5-1 and TRBJ1-2, with 9 bases that match TRBD1. Germline loops: CDR1 SGHRS, CDR2 YFSETQ. J gave up 6 bases and V 0 bases, and 3 bases lay outside the gene matches. This CDR3 contains 14 residues. CDR3: CASSLVQGANGYTF. For the CDR3, the DNA is TGCGCCAGCAGCTTGGTACAGGGGGCAAATGGCTACACCTTC.

This clonotype showed up many times. This sequence joins TRBV9 and TRBJ1-3; D gene ambiguous. CDR1 SGDLS and CDR2 YYNGEE come from the germline V gene. CDR3 size: 14 residues. Trimming took off 3 bases at V and 0 bases at J, with 7 bases between the two ends. CDR3 in amino acids: CASSGGISGNTIYF. CDR3 DNA: TGTGCCAGCAGCGGGGGAATCTCTGGAAACACCATATATTTT.

This clonotype was found many times. J is TRBJ1-4 and V is TRBV29-1; no definite D call. The CDR3 extends over 10 amino acids. Between the trimmed V and J ends, which lost 6 bases and 8 bases, there was a span of 7 bases. CDR1 is SQVTM, CDR2 ANQGSEA, per germline. The CDR3: CSVWEEKLFF. CDR3 DNA sequence: TGCAGCGTGTGGGAGGAAAAACTGTTTTTT.

This clonotype occurred many times. This chain links TRBV5-1 with TRBJ1-4; a weak D match, TRBD1 (6 bases). Trimming took off 4 bases at V and 5 bases at J, with 18 bases between the two ends. Germline loops: CDR1 SGHRS, CDR2 YFSETQ. The CDR3 has 16 residues. The CDR3 protein is CASSPRITGQNEKLFF. In nucleotides, the CDR3 is TGCGCCAGCAGCCCCCGAATTACGGGACAAAATGAAAAACTGTTTTTT.

This clonotype was observed at least ten times. This chain links TRBV29-1 with TRBJ2-5; 7 positions agree with TRBD1. Trimming at V came to 5 bases and at J to 7 bases, leaving 13 bases not matched to a gene. CDR3 length: 14 amino acids. Germline CDR1 is SQVTM and CDR2 is ANQGSEA. CDR3 coding DNA: TGCAGCGTTAACACAGGGGTGGGGGTCGGGACCCAGTACTTC. The encoded protein is CSVNTGVGVGTQYF.

Turning to this clonotype: A read error may be the cause here, since a much bigger clone is one base away. V gene TRBV7-6 combines with J gene TRBJ2-2, with 13 positions matching TRBD2. The germline V gene encodes CDR1 SGHVS and CDR2 FNYEAQ. The CDR3 totals 17 residues. This CDR3 reads CVSSSGTSGAHSGLLFF. The CDR3 region has the DNA TGTGTCAGCAGCTCGGGGACTAGCGGGGCCCACAGTGGATTGCTGTTTTTT.

This clonotype came up a few times. This chain uses TRBV4-1 with TRBJ1-1; TRBD1 agrees at 9 bases. Losses at the gene ends were 4 bases for V and 3 bases for J; bases not matched to a gene: 6. Germline V gene sequence: CDR1 MGHRA, CDR2 YSYEKL. The CDR3 is made up of 15 amino acids. CDR3 coding DNA: TGCGCCAGCAGCCGAACAGGGGGCGAGGACACTGAAGCTTTCTTT. This codes for CASSRTGGEDTEAFF.

This clonotype was detected many times. The V call is TRBV29-1, the J call TRBJ1-1; D unresolved. Trimming cost V 1 base and J 1 base, with 10 bases left between them. The CDR3 is made up of 14 amino acids. Germline CDR1 reads SQVTM; CDR2 reads ANQGSEA. CDR3 loop: CSVEAGSGNTEAFF. The CDR3 DNA reads TGCAGCGTTGAAGCCGGTTCGGGGAACACTGAAGCTTTCTTT. Full variable domain (rest looked up from reference TRBV29-1 and TRBJ1-1): SAVISQKPSRDICQRGTSLTIQCQVDSQVTMMFWYRQQPGQSLTLIATANQGSEATYESGFVIDKFPISRPNLTFSTLTVSNMSPEDSSIYLCSVEAGSGNTEAFFGQGTRLTVV.

The sample holds many counts of this clonotype. CDR3 sequence reads: CASSQGQGDGYTF. The CDR3 DNA sequence: TGTGCCAGCAGCCAAGGACAGGGGGATGGCTACACCTTC. V usage is TRBV3-1 and J usage is TRBJ1-2; 9 bases are a match to TRBD1. The CDR3 runs 13 residues. The J segment lost 6 bases and the V segment lost 1 base, leaving 0 bases of the junction unmatched. CDR1 is LGHDT and CDR2 is YNNKEL in the germline V gene (reference sequence).

Ten or more counts support this clonotype. This chain links TRBV9 with TRBJ1-4; TRBD1 matches at 7 bases. The germline CDR1 and CDR2 sequences are SGDLS and YYNGEE. The trim removed 1 base at V and 8 bases at J, leaving 5 bases unmatched. This CDR3 has 14 amino acids. The CDR3 DNA sequence: TGTGCCAGCAGCGTAACAGGGGCGGGCGAAAAACTGTTTTTT. This gives the protein CASSVTGAGEKLFF.

CDR3 amino acids: CASSLAGNLWQFNEKLFF. The CDR3 DNA is TGTGCCAGCAGCTTAGCGGGGAATCTTTGGCAGTTTAATGAAAAACTGTTTTTT. J is TRBJ1-4 and V is TRBV7-2; D gene uncertain. The V and J ends lost 0 bases and 4 bases respectively, with 18 bases between them. The CDR3 runs to 18 residues. Looked up from germline, CDR1 is SGHTA and CDR2 is FQGNSA. Full variable domain (outside the CDR3, taken from reference TRBV7-2 and TRBJ1-4): GAGVSQSPSNKVTEKGKDVELRCDPISGHTALYWYRQSLGQGLEFLIYFQGNSAPDKSGLPSDRFSAERTGGSVSTLTIQRTQQEDSAVYLCASSLAGNLWQFNEKLFFGSGTQLSVL.

Ten or more counts support this clonotype. The V and J genes are TRBV3-1 and TRBJ1-2, with D hard to call. Trimming removed 2 bases at V and 3 bases at J, with 13 bases between. Per the germline V gene, CDR1 is LGHDT and CDR2 is YNNKEL (reference sequence). The CDR3 runs 15 residues. The CDR3 loop reads CASSQLPGTYYGYTF. DNA for the CDR3: TGTGCCAGCAGCCAACTCCCGGGAACCTACTATGGCTACACCTTC.

The CDR3 DNA reads TGTGCCAGCAGCCGAACAGGGGGCGCAAGGCAGCCCCAGCATTTT. Protein: CASSRTGGARQPQHF. The rearrangement uses TRBV6-2 or TRBV6-3 and TRBJ1-5; 9 positions agree with TRBD1. V shed 6 bases and J 7 bases; nucleotides not matched to a gene: 10. CDR3 size: 15 residues. The germline V gene has CDR1 MNHEY and CDR2 SVGEGT.

This clonotype was picked up many times. The chain joins TRBV6-5 to TRBJ2-5, with D possibly being TRBD2 (6 bases). This CDR3 region has 14 residues. CDR1 and CDR2 from the germline V gene are MNHEY and SVGAGI. Between the trimmed V and J ends, which lost 2 bases and 5 bases, there was a span of 12 bases. The CDR3 DNA is TGTGCCAGCAGTTACGAGACTAGTTGGGAGACCCAGTACTTC. It yields the protein CASSYETSWETQYF.

At least ten counts were recorded for this clonotype. The chain joins TRBV29-1 to TRBJ2-5; tentatively, D is TRBD1 or TRBD2 (5 bases each). The V and J ends lost 1 base and 0 bases respectively, with 9 bases between them. CDR3 size: 14 residues. Germline V gene sequence: CDR1 SQVTM, CDR2 ANQGSEA. The CDR3 DNA reads as TGCAGCGTTGAAGGGGGACGGTACCAAGAGACCCAGTACTTC. It specifies CSVEGGRYQETQYF. Full variable domain (rest looked up from reference TRBV29-1 and TRBJ2-5): SAVISQKPSRDICQRGTSLTIQCQVDSQVTMMFWYRQQPGQSLTLIATANQGSEATYESGFVIDKFPISRPNLTFSTLTVSNMSPEDSSIYLCSVEGGRYQETQYFGPGTRLLVL.

This clonotype was found many times. This chain uses TRBV7-2 with TRBJ1-2; 7 nucleotides align to TRBD1. The J segment lost 4 bases and the V segment lost 5 bases, leaving 13 bases of the junction unmatched. Per germline, CDR1 SGHTA and CDR2 FQGNSA. This CDR3 spans 16 amino acids. The CDR3 spells CASSPSARDSAYGYTF. CDR3 nucleotide sequence: TGTGCCAGCAGCCCAAGTGCCCGGGACAGTGCCTATGGCTACACCTTC.

In this sample, this clonotype turned up a few times. V usage is TRBV27 and J usage is TRBJ2-5; 10 bases map to TRBD1. Looked up from germline, CDR1 is MNHEY and CDR2 is SMNVEV (reference sequence). Germline trimming cut 0 bases from V and 5 bases from J; bases unmatched to any gene: 0. This CDR3 is 14 amino acids long. CDR3 sequence reads: CASSLSGQGETQYF. In nucleotides, the CDR3 is TGTGCCAGCAGTTTATCGGGACAGGGGGAGACCCAGTACTTC.

Ten or more counts support this clonotype. The V and J genes are TRBV7-9 and TRBJ2-3; 8 nucleotides align to TRBD1. The ends lost 2 bases at V and 4 bases at J; junction bases unmatched: 5. Germline V lookup: CDR1 SEHNR, CDR2 FQNEAQ (reference sequence). The CDR3 runs 15 residues. CDR3 sequence reads: CASSLPWTGSDTQYF. The CDR3 DNA reads as TGTGCCAGCAGCTTACCCTGGACAGGGTCAGATACGCAGTATTTT.